These 22 T cell receptor beta chains originate from one sample sequenced in a study of response to subunit inactivated influenza vaccine. TCRdb re-analysed the RT-PCR reads in MiXCR, keeping a single row per CDR3 protein. The sample shows roughly 500,000 distinct CDR3 sequences, approximately 22% of them seen only once. These data were likewise used in another study, on T cells expressing NK-cell markers. Per that study: UMIs accompanied the 5'RACE template switching by which TCR beta cDNA was made.

Here the sequenced sample was CD4+ T cells sorted from PBMCs, taken roughly 12 days after vaccination. The receptors originated from a middle-aged man who received an inactivated influenza vaccine.

This clonotype was detected a few times. The chain recombines TRBV3-1 with TRBJ1-2; 7 nucleotides match TRBD1. With V trimmed by 7 bases and J by 4 bases, 6 bases remained unmatched. Germline CDR1 is LGHDT and CDR2 is YNNKEL (reference sequence). The CDR3 is 13 amino acids. Here the CDR3 reads CASNSGGVYGYTF. The DNA for the CDR3 is TGTGCCAGCAATTCAGGGGGGGTCTATGGCTACACCTTC.

Only a few counts were recorded for this clonotype. V and J are TRBV6-1 and TRBJ2-1, with TRBD2 matching 8 bases. The CDR3 length is 15 residues. After removal of 5 bases from V and 7 bases from J, the junction contained 10 bases not matched to a gene. CDR1 MNHNS and CDR2 SASEGT come from the germline V gene. In nucleotides, the CDR3 is TGTGCCAGCAGTAAGCAGCGGGGGCCCCGGAATGAGCAGTTCTTC. Protein product: CASSKQRGPRNEQFF.

The V and J genes are TRBV18 and TRBJ1-5; D is ambiguous. Trimming took off 6 bases at V and 7 bases at J, with 25 bases between the two ends. Germline-derived CDR1 and CDR2 are KGHSH and LQKENI. The CDR3 spans 17 residues. CDR3: CASSARQTGSLGQPQHF. The DNA for the CDR3 is TGTGCCAGCTCGGCAAGACAAACGGGTTCCCTAGGGCAGCCCCAGCATTTT.

The V and J genes are TRBV10-3 and TRBJ2-5; tentatively, D is TRBD1 (5 bases). The CDR3 is 11 residues long. Germline V lookup: CDR1 ENHRY, CDR2 SYGVKD. The V gene lost 11 bases and the J gene lost 5 bases, with 12 bases spanning the gap. The CDR3 DNA follows: TGTGCCTCTCAGGGTTTTGAGACCCAGTACTTC. Translating it yields CASQGFETQYF.

In its sample, this clonotype was seen once. This chain connects TRBV5-1 to TRBJ1-3, with D unresolved. V was cut by 4 bases and J by 0 bases, with 17 bases left in between. Germline V gives CDR1 SGHRS, CDR2 YFSETQ. The CDR3 totals 17 residues. DNA for the CDR3: TGCGCCAGCAGCACGGCCCCGCCGTGGAGCTCTGGAAACACCATATATTTT. Translating it yields CASSTAPPWSSGNTIYF.

The sample holds a few counts of this clonotype. V is TRBV7-2 and J is TRBJ1-4, with D uncertain. Germline V gene sequence: CDR1 SGHTA, CDR2 FQGNSA. The V gene lost 5 bases and the J gene lost 7 bases, with 11 bases spanning the gap. This CDR3 is built from 13 residues. The CDR3 loop reads CASSLGLGEKLFF. In nucleotides, the CDR3 is TGTGCCAGCAGCCTTGGTTTGGGTGAAAAACTGTTTTTT. The whole variable domain, filled in from reference TRBV7-2 and TRBJ1-4, reads GAGVSQSPSNKVTEKGKDVELRCDPISGHTALYWYRQSLGQGLEFLIYFQGNSAPDKSGLPSDRFSAERTGGSVSTLTIQRTQQEDSAVYLCASSLGLGEKLFFGSGTQLSVL.

Only a few counts were recorded for this clonotype. J is TRBJ1-2 and V is TRBV20-1; D gene uncertain. Between the trimmed V and J ends, which lost 0 bases and 0 bases, there was a span of 2 bases. Germline V CDR1 and CDR2: DFQATT, SNEGSKA (reference sequence). The CDR3 loop spans 12 amino acids. The chain's CDR3 is CSARDTNYGYTF. The CDR3 region has the DNA TGCAGTGCTAGAGATACTAACTATGGCTACACCTTC.

The chain is built from TRBV9 and TRBJ2-5, with TRBD1 matching over 7 bases. The germline CDR1 and CDR2 sequences are SGDLS and YYNGEE. V was pared by 3 bases and J by 5 bases, with 7 bases of the junction left unmatched. This CDR3 has 14 residues. The CDR3 sequence is CASSETGWGETQYF. CDR3 nucleotides: TGTGCCAGCAGCGAGACAGGGTGGGGGGAGACCCAGTACTTC. Based on the CDR3 plus reference TRBV9 and TRBJ2-5, the full variable domain is DSGVTQTPKHLITATGQRVTLRCSPRSGDLSVYWYQQSLDQGLQFLIQYYNGEERAKGNILERFSAQQFPDLHSELNLSSLELGDSALYFCASSETGWGETQYFGPGTRLLVL.

This clonotype has more than one count but fewer than ten. The chain has TRBV5-1 and TRBJ1-6, with D possibly matching TRBD1 (5 bases). The V end was cut by 5 bases, the J end by 7 bases, with 13 bases between. This CDR3 is built from 14 residues. CDR1 SGHRS and CDR2 YFSETQ come from the germline V gene. The CDR3 DNA is TGCGCCAGCAGTACCGGGACGATAAATTCACCCCTCCACTTT. It codes for CASSTGTINSPLHF.

The chain uses TRBV6-6 and TRBJ2-7; D may be TRBD1 or TRBD2 (5 bases each). Germline lookup yields CDR1 MNHNY and CDR2 SVGAGI (reference sequence). V was trimmed by 6 bases and J by 4 bases, leaving 19 bases between them. The CDR3 spans 15 residues. The CDR3 DNA follows: TGTGCCAGCAGCGACCCCGGGACGGAAATTTACGAGCAGTACTTC. It codes for CASSDPGTEIYEQYF.

The chain employs TRBV5-1 and TRBJ2-7; TRBD1 matches 9 bases. From germline, CDR1 is SGHRS and CDR2 YFSETQ. After removal of 1 base from V and 5 bases from J, the junction contained 4 bases not matched to a gene. The CDR3 extends over 14 amino acids. CDR3 bases: TGCGCCAGCAGCTTGTCTGGACAGGGGAACGAGCAGTACTTC. It is translated as CASSLSGQGNEQYF.

This clonotype has at least ten counts. The chain is built from TRBV7-2 and TRBJ1-1; D may be TRBD1 (6 bases). Germline V gene sequence: CDR1 SGHTA, CDR2 FQGNSA. This CDR3 has 13 residues. V was clipped by 3 bases and J by 8 bases, with 13 bases between them. The CDR3, as DNA: TGTGCCAGCAGCTTTCCGGGGGCTTCCGAAGCTTTCTTT. Translated: CASSFPGASEAFF.

This clonotype has a handful of counts. The chain links TRBV6-1 to TRBJ1-4; D is uncertain. CDR1 and CDR2 from the germline V gene are MNHNS and SASEGT. The CDR3 covers 15 residues. Trimming removed 2 bases from V and 8 bases from J, with 15 bases in between. The CDR3 DNA sequence: TGTGCCAGCAGTGAACGGGCCCTGGGAATCGAAAAACTGTTTTTT. This sequence encodes CASSERALGIEKLFF.

The chain employs TRBV29-1 and TRBJ2-2, with 9 bases fitting TRBD1. With V trimmed by 7 bases and J by 5 bases, 5 bases remained unmatched. Germline V lookup: CDR1 SQVTM, CDR2 ANQGSEA. The CDR3 length is 13 residues. The DNA for the CDR3 is TGCAGCGCCGGACAGGGGTTAACCGGGGAGCTGTTTTTT. Its translation is CSAGQGLTGELFF.

V is TRBV3-1 and J is TRBJ2-3; 8 bases align to TRBD1. The trim removed 3 bases at V and 8 bases at J, leaving 16 bases unmatched. CDR3 length: 17 residues. Germline V CDR1 and CDR2: LGHDT, YNNKEL (reference sequence). CDR3 in amino acids: CASSQRHGTGKLGTQYF. The CDR3 DNA reads TGTGCCAGCAGCCAGAGGCATGGGACAGGCAAATTAGGTACGCAGTATTTT.

V and J are TRBV2 and TRBJ2-4; the match to TRBD1 covers 8 bases. The CDR3 covers 16 residues. Germline CDR1 and CDR2: SNHLY and FYNNEI. The trim removed 6 bases at V and 3 bases at J, leaving 10 bases unmatched. CDR3 in DNA: TGTGCCAGCAGGACCGGACAGGGTCGGGGCAAAAACATTCAGTACTTC. Residues: CASRTGQGRGKNIQYF.

Many counts were recorded for this clonotype. This chain uses TRBV6-1 with TRBJ2-1; 11 bases align to TRBD2. V dropped 6 bases and J dropped 6; count of bases not matched to a gene: 7. The CDR3 covers 15 residues. Per the germline V gene, CDR1 is MNHNS and CDR2 is SASEGT. CDR3 in amino acids: CASSLTSGSFNEQFF. CDR3 bases: TGTGCCAGCAGCCTCACTAGCGGGAGTTTCAATGAGCAGTTCTTC.

This chain connects TRBV4-3 to TRBJ2-5, with TRBD2 matching 8 bases. Germline values: CDR1 LGHNA, CDR2 YSLEER. V dropped 3 bases and J dropped 5; count of bases not matched to a gene: 8. This CDR3 contains 15 residues. CDR3 sequence (DNA): TGCGCCAGCAGCCAGTTTGGACTAGCTTCGGAGACCCAGTACTTC. Its translation is CASSQFGLASETQYF.

This clonotype was counted a few times. The V and J genes are TRBV7-2 and TRBJ1-2; maybe TRBD1 (5 bases). Looked up from germline, CDR1 is SGHTA and CDR2 is FQGNSA. The CDR3 has 15 residues. V gave up 5 bases and J gave up 4 bases, with 17 bases separating them. The CDR3 is CASSMTAPGTYGYTF. As DNA, the CDR3 is TGTGCCAGCAGCATGACGGCCCCAGGGACCTATGGCTACACCTTC.

The chain recombines TRBV5-5 with TRBJ1-1; D unclear. Trimming left V 4 bases short and J 5 bases short, with 12 bases between. The V gene's germline CDR1 is SGHKS and CDR2 YYEKEE (reference sequence). The CDR3 has 13 amino acids. This CDR3 reads CASSLTRTTEAFF. Here the CDR3 DNA reads TGTGCCAGCAGCCTGACACGGACGACTGAAGCTTTCTTT.

The chain uses TRBV3-1 and TRBJ2-7, with D unclear. Germline V lookup: CDR1 LGHDT, CDR2 YNNKEL (reference sequence). The CDR3 is 13 residues long. The V and J ends lost 2 bases and 6 bases respectively, with 11 bases between them. The CDR3 nucleotides read TGTGCCAGCAGCCAAAGGCTCGGGCGCGAGCAGTACTTC. It specifies CASSQRLGREQYF.

This clonotype was seen many times. This chain joins TRBV5-1 and TRBJ1-2; TRBD1 matches 11 bases. V dropped 4 bases and J dropped 7; count of bases not matched to a gene: 3. From germline, CDR1 is SGHRS and CDR2 YFSETQ. The CDR3 is 13 residues long. This CDR3 is CASSKDRGLGYTF. The CDR3 nucleotides are TGCGCCAGCAGCAAGGACAGGGGGCTTGGCTACACCTTC.